The clone carrying this T cell receptor (beta chain) appeared many times. Its antigen is undetermined. The sample originates from a study of T-cell reconstitution after alpha-beta-depleted transplantation in children. Whole-study results and caveats: Reportedly, alpha-beta T cells present about two months post-transplant originated from several hundred expanded clones of graft origin. Once a year had passed after transplant, T-cell counts and diversity came mostly from newly produced T cells. The origin of high day-60 TCRbeta diversity in some patients lay in surviving recipient T cells and thymic progenitors.

Using unique molecular identifiers, the investigators prepared the TCRbeta library. TCRdb reanalysed the PCR reads using MiXCR and keeps one entry per CDR3 protein. The data hold a few hundred thousand distinct CDR3 sequences, with 11% observed a single time. The origin of this receptor is a male patient between 2 and 10 years old who had a stem cell transplant for chronic granulomatous disease, so the T cells may come from the graft donor. Sequencing was performed on peripheral blood, taken 180 days after TCRalphabeta/CD19-depleted stem cell transplant.

CDR3 in amino acids: CATSTHRDGEQFF. The CDR3 nucleotides are TGTGCCACCAGCACCCACAGGGACGGGGAGCAGTTCTTC. This chain connects TRBV15 to TRBJ2-1, with a tentative D call TRBD1 (6 bases). CDR3 length: 13 residues. CDR1 LNHNV and CDR2 YYDKDF come from the germline V gene (reference sequence). V was shortened by 4 bases and J by 10 bases, with 14 bases between the two germline ends.